What follows are 17 T cell receptor beta chains derived from one specimen sequenced in a study of T cell changes during pregnancy in multiple sclerosis. Libraries were prepared by immunoSEQ multiplex PCR; TCRdb keeps only in-frame clonotypes and omits some of them. The table records 70,000 or so clones, approximately 92% of them present only once. Here the sequenced sample was peripheral blood, taken in the third trimester of pregnancy. The source is a female donor in good health, enrolled as a control in a pregnancy study.

This chain joins TRBV28 and TRBJ2-1; 16 positions match TRBD2. This CDR3 spans 15 amino acids. Germline lookup yields CDR1 MDHEN and CDR2 SYDVKM. Unmatched junction bases numbered 2, after V lost 4 bases and J lost 8 bases. Written as DNA, the CDR3 is TGTGCCAGCAGTTCGGGACTAGCGGGAGGGGATGAGCAGTTCTTC. Translating gives CASSSGLAGGDEQFF. The whole variable domain, filled in from reference TRBV28 and TRBJ2-1, reads DVKVTQSSRYLVKRTGEKVFLECVQDMDHENMFWYRQDPGLGLRLIYFSYDVKMKEKGDIPEGYSVSREKKERFSLILESASTNQTSMYLCASSSGLAGGDEQFFGPGTRLTVL.

The V gene is TRBV6-7, the J gene TRBJ2-7; perhaps TRBD2 as D (6 bases). TRBV6-7 is identified as an open reading frame with a role that is uncertain. The CDR3 is 13 amino acids. The CDR3 loop is CATFPPRGSQQYF. In DNA form, the CDR3 reads TGTGCTACATTTCCCCCCCGGGGGAGTCAGCAGTACTTC.

The gene calls are TRBV27 and TRBJ2-1; 8 nucleotides match TRBD2. The germline gives CDR1 MNHEY, CDR2 SMNVEV (reference sequence). CDR3 size: 19 residues. J gave up 10 bases and V 2 bases, and 22 bases lay outside the gene matches. CDR3 DNA sequence: TGTGCCAGCAGTTTAGTCTCTGTAACGGCGTCCGGGAGGGGCGGGGAGCAGTTCTTC. As protein: CASSLVSVTASGRGGEQFF.

The gene calls are TRBV1 and TRBJ2-1; the table's D call TRBD2 went unverified against the DNA. TRBV1 is shown as a pseudogene. This CDR3 region has 16 residues. CDR3 DNA sequence: TGCACCAGGACCGGACTAGCGGTAAGCTCCTACAATGAGCAGTTCTTC. It translates to CTRTGLAVSSYNEQFF.

The chain couples TRBV4-3 to TRBJ2-4, with a tentative D call TRBD2 (5 bases). This CDR3 contains 19 residues. Looked up from germline, CDR1 is LGHNA and CDR2 is YSLEER. Trimming removed 0 bases from V and 0 bases from J, with 18 bases in between. The CDR3 protein is CASSQESGFGTGAKNIQYF. The CDR3 bases are TGCGCCAGCAGCCAAGAATCGGGGTTCGGTACCGGAGCCAAAAACATTCAGTACTTC.

CDR3 sequence: CASSAVNYGYTF. In nucleotides, the CDR3 is TGTGCCAGCAGTGCGGTTAACTATGGCTACACCTTC. The chain couples TRBV25-1 to TRBJ1-2; D gene ambiguous. The ends were cut back, 4 bases at V and 1 base at J, with 4 bases in the middle. This CDR3 spans 12 amino acids. Germline V gene sequence: CDR1 MGHDK, CDR2 SYGVNS.

This clone was seen just once. This chain links TRBV5-4 with TRBJ2-7; TRBD2 aligns across 10 bases. CDR1 and CDR2 (germline): SGHNT, YYREEE (reference sequence). The CDR3 is 15 residues long. The J segment lost 0 bases and the V segment lost 3 bases, leaving 3 bases of the junction unmatched. Here the CDR3 DNA reads TGTGCCAGCAGCTCAAGCGGGGGGGCCTCCTACGAGCAGTACTTC. This encodes CASSSSGGASYEQYF.

This rearrangement joins TRBV7-2 to TRBJ2-7, with TRBD2 identical over 12 bases. CDR3 length: 16 residues. Trimming took 5 bases from V and 5 from J; bases not matched to a gene: 10. Per the germline V gene, CDR1 is SGHTA and CDR2 is FQGNSA. This CDR3 is CASSPTTSGSSNEQYF. CDR3 bases: TGTGCCAGCAGCCCGACGACTAGCGGGAGCAGTAACGAGCAGTACTTC.

The genes are TRBV9 and TRBJ2-4; 12 positions agree with TRBD2. The CDR3 extends over 15 amino acids. Germline V gene sequence: CDR1 SGDLS, CDR2 YYNGEE. V was clipped by 4 bases and J by 8 bases; unmatched bases: 7. In DNA form, the CDR3 reads TGTGCCAGCAGCCCTAGCGGGAGGGCCGATGACATTCAGTACTTC. Its protein product is CASSPSGRADDIQYF.

This clone is a singleton in its sample. This rearrangement joins TRBV4-3 to TRBJ2-1, with D perhaps TRBD1 (6 bases). Germline CDR1 LGHNA, CDR2 YSLEER. The CDR3 totals 14 residues. V dropped 0 bases and J dropped 6 bases, with 9 bases sitting between them. The CDR3 loop is CASSQEHRANEQFF. The CDR3 nucleotides read TGCGCCAGCAGCCAAGAGCACAGGGCCAATGAGCAGTTCTTC.

The chain combines TRBV28 with TRBJ2-7; 16 bases are shared with TRBD2. This CDR3 region has 18 residues. The junction had 15 bases not matched to a gene; V was cut back by 6 bases and J by 7 bases. Per germline, CDR1 MDHEN and CDR2 SYDVKM. CDR3 sequence reads: CASSDTPGTSGRVREQYF. The CDR3 bases are TGTGCCAGCAGCGATACCCCCGGGACTAGCGGGAGGGTAAGGGAGCAGTACTTC.

The V gene is TRBV18, the J gene TRBJ1-1; 7 nucleotides agree with TRBD1. This CDR3 is 17 amino acids long. Germline V gives CDR1 KGHSH, CDR2 LQKENI. With V trimmed by 3 bases and J by 0 bases, 10 bases remained unmatched. CDR3 amino acids: CASSPVTGARMNTEAFF. CDR3 sequence (DNA): TGTGCCAGCTCACCGGTAACAGGGGCCCGTATGAACACTGAAGCTTTCTTT.

The chain has TRBV4-2 and TRBJ2-7; 8 bases match TRBD2. Germline CDR1 LGHNA, CDR2 YNFKEQ. V gave up 5 bases and J gave up 0 bases; unmatched junction bases: 15. This CDR3 is built from 18 residues. Written as DNA, the CDR3 is TGTGCCAGCAGCTTGGCCTCCGGGAGCCTAGCGGGCTCCTACGAGCAGTACTTC. Protein product: CASSLASGSLAGSYEQYF.

The chain recombines TRBV7-9 with TRBJ2-7; perhaps TRBD2 as D (6 bases). The ends were cut back, 6 bases at V and 7 bases at J, with 19 bases in the middle. The CDR3 loop spans 14 amino acids. Germline CDR1 is SEHNR and CDR2 is FQNEAQ (reference sequence). The CDR3 nucleotides are TGTGCCAGCAGATCCACCGGAGGGCATGGGGAGCAGTACTTC. It is translated as CASRSTGGHGEQYF.

This clone was observed a single time. V and J are TRBV12-2 and TRBJ2-1; the table's TRBD2 call for D was not verified on the DNA. TRBV12-2 has pseudogene status. This CDR3 comprises 17 residues. The CDR3 sequence is CASRLASGRGIGNEQFF. The DNA of the CDR3 is TGTGCAAGTCGCTTAGCGAGCGGGAGAGGGATTGGCAATGAGCAGTTCTTC.

This clone was detected only once. J is TRBJ2-3 and V is TRBV5-1, with a tentative D call TRBD1 (6 bases). Trimming took off 4 bases at V and 1 base at J, with 16 bases between the two ends. Germline V gene lookup returns CDR1 SGHRS and CDR2 YFSETQ. There are 16 residues in the CDR3. The CDR3 DNA is TGCGCCAGCAGCCAAACACAGGGACGGGGCACAGATACGCAGTATTTT. It encodes CASSQTQGRGTDTQYF.

This clone has only one observation. This sequence joins TRBV21-1 and TRBJ2-7; the table names TRBD1, a call not compared with the DNA. TRBV21-1 is reported as a pseudogene. The CDR3 covers 14 residues. The DNA of the CDR3 is TGTGCCAGCAGCGGGGACAGGTCGGTCTACGAGCAGTACTTC. This translates into CASSGDRSVYEQYF.